The T cell receptor (beta chain) described here comes from a study of T-cell memory formation after mild COVID-19. Background on the study: TCR clusters were largely donor specific.

TCRdb recomputed calls from the 5' RACE reads with MiXCR, one row per CDR3 protein. This table holds 170,000 or so distinct CDR3 sequences, 25% to 40% found once. Findings and limits, study-wide: A second wave expanding day 15 to 37 was CD4+-biased; contracting clones were balanced. Within pre-infection memory, some responding clones were found, suggesting cross-reactive memory joined.

Concerning this clonotype: The antigen is not known.

The length of the CDR3 is 14 residues. In germline, CDR1 is SGHRS, CDR2 YFSETQ. The ends were cut back, 6 bases at V and 4 bases at J, with 13 bases in the middle. The TCR was taken from an adult woman who had mild COVID-19 (a few samples of this study predate the infection). Cell type and time point are not known. Sequencing input: PBMCs or a T cell subset sorted from them (not recorded which). The gene calls are TRBV5-1 and TRBJ1-4; D is unresolved. The CDR3 DNA sequence: TGCGCCAGCAAATCGGGGAGCAATAATGAAAAACTGTTTTTT. Its translation is CASKSGSNNEKLFF.